One and the same sample provided the 21 T cell receptor beta chains below, sequenced in a study of blood T cell repertoires in COVID-19. Data came from immunoSEQ multiplex PCR; TCRdb stores just in-frame clones and leaves some out. Seen here are approximately 180,000 clones, about 90% observed once, and the top ten hold around 1.2%. The sequencing sample was made of PBMCs or T cells enriched from blood (not recorded which). These TCRs come from a human donor with acute COVID-19. The donor label of this sample is uncertain.

This clone was found a few times. This sequence joins TRBV21-1 and TRBJ1-6; the D call TRBD1 from the table was never checked on the DNA. TRBV21-1 is reported as a pseudogene. The CDR3 totals 16 residues. CDR3 in amino acids: CASSPEGGTGVSPLHF. DNA for the CDR3: TGTGCCAGCAGCCCCGAAGGGGGGACAGGGGTTTCACCCCTCCACTTT.

This clone was detected a few times. CDR3 coding DNA: TGTGCCAGCAGGGAAAATCCGGGACTAGCGGCCTACTTC. This sequence encodes CASRENPGLAAYF. J is TRBJ2-7 and V is TRBV2, with 11 bases fitting TRBD2. Germline CDR1 reads SNHLY; CDR2 reads FYNNEI. V shed 6 bases and J 13 bases; nucleotides not matched to a gene: 11. The CDR3 is 13 amino acids.

Written as DNA, the CDR3 is TGTGCCAGCAGTGCGCCGTTTCCTAAAGGGGCCTACGAGCAGTACTTC. Its protein product is CASSAPFPKGAYEQYF. V is TRBV6-1 and J is TRBJ2-7; D is possibly TRBD1 (5 bases). CDR3 length equals 16 residues. V was trimmed by 4 bases and J by 2 bases, leaving 18 bases between them. Germline V gene data show CDR1 as MNHNS and CDR2 as SASEGT.

This chain uses TRBV30 with TRBJ1-2, with 8 nucleotides matching TRBD1. The V gene end was trimmed by 5 bases and the J gene end by 5 bases; junction bases not matched to a gene: 4. The CDR3 covers 12 residues. Per germline, CDR1 GTSNPN and CDR2 SVGIG (reference sequence). DNA of the CDR3: TGTGCCTGGGGCTACAGGGGGTATGGCTACACCTTC. It translates to CAWGYRGYGYTF.

The gene calls are TRBV2 and TRBJ2-1; 10 nucleotides match TRBD2. The CDR3 is made up of 18 amino acids. J gave up 0 bases and V 5 bases, and 10 bases lay outside the gene matches. Germline V gives CDR1 SNHLY, CDR2 FYNNEI. CDR3 DNA sequence: TGTGCCAGCAGTCCCCGGACTAGCGGCTTCAGCTCCTACAATGAGCAGTTCTTC. Translating it yields CASSPRTSGFSSYNEQFF.

The chain links TRBV5-5 to TRBJ1-5; D unclear. The CDR3 is 16 amino acids. Looked up from germline, CDR1 is SGHKS and CDR2 is YYEKEE (reference sequence). V was trimmed by 4 bases and J by 3 bases, leaving 17 bases between them. The CDR3 here is CASSPWRTAANQPQHF. CDR3 nucleotide sequence: TGTGCCAGCAGCCCATGGAGGACGGCAGCCAATCAGCCCCAGCATTTT.

The CDR3 sequence is CASSPGRDQPQHF. In DNA, the CDR3 is TGTGCCAGCTCACCCGGCCGGGATCAGCCCCAGCATTTT. The V and J genes are TRBV18 and TRBJ1-5; D unclear. The CDR3 covers 13 residues. Germline V gene data show CDR1 as KGHSH and CDR2 as LQKENI. V was cut by 3 bases and J by 5 bases, with 8 bases left in between.

The J gene is TRBJ1-1, the V gene TRBV6-4; 9 bases fit TRBD1. J was trimmed by 4 bases and V by 6 bases; bases with no gene match: 3. Per the germline V gene, CDR1 is MRHNA and CDR2 is SNTAGT. The CDR3 totals 13 residues. The CDR3 protein is CASRQGAGTEAFF. The CDR3 nucleotides read TGTGCCAGCAGACAGGGGGCCGGCACTGAAGCTTTCTTT.

V gene TRBV19 combines with J gene TRBJ2-6, with D tentatively TRBD2 (6 bases). CDR1 and CDR2 (germline): LNHDA, SQIVND (reference sequence). Trimming cost V 3 bases and J 4 bases, with 16 bases left between them. The CDR3 contains 17 residues. The CDR3 loop reads CASSIGLLASGANVLTF. In DNA, the CDR3 is TGTGCCAGTAGTATCGGTTTACTAGCTTCGGGGGCCAACGTCCTGACTTTC. Combining the CDR3 with reference TRBV19 and TRBJ2-6 gives the whole variable domain DGGITQSPKYLFRKEGQNVTLSCEQNLNHDAMYWYRQDPGQGLRLIYYSQIVNDFQKGDIAEGYSVSREKKESFPLTVTSAQKNPTAFYLCASSIGLLASGANVLTFGAGSRLTVL.

There are a few counts of this clone. The chain carries TRBV12-5 and TRBJ1-6; no firm D call. Germline CDR1 LGHNT, CDR2 FRNRAP. The CDR3 runs 17 residues. Trimming removed 2 bases from V and 10 bases from J, with 21 bases in between. CDR3 sequence reads: CASGLHGESKRVSPLHF. The CDR3 DNA reads as TGTGCTAGTGGTTTGCACGGGGAATCCAAAAGGGTCTCACCCCTCCACTTT.

The CDR3 loop reads CASSPSRTGDTEAFF. The DNA for the CDR3 is TGTGCCAGCAGCCCCTCCCGGACAGGGGACACTGAAGCTTTCTTT. The rearrangement joins TRBV11-2 to TRBJ1-1, with 9 bases fitting TRBD1. V trimming: 5 bases; J trimming: 3 bases; junction bases outside the gene matches: 7. CDR1 and CDR2 from the germline V gene are SGHAT and FQNNGV. This CDR3 contains 15 residues.

The chain recombines TRBV2 with TRBJ1-6; possibly TRBD1 for D (6 bases). In germline, CDR1 is SNHLY, CDR2 FYNNEI. Trimming pared 6 bases from V and 7 bases from J, leaving 16 bases between. This CDR3 is 15 amino acids long. The CDR3 nucleotides read TGTGCCAGCAGGAGGGGGGAGGGCCGAAATTCACCCCTCCACTTT. Its translation: CASRRGEGRNSPLHF.

The chain links TRBV7-3 to TRBJ1-1; 8 bases map to TRBD1. Germline V gene lookup returns CDR1 SGHTA and CDR2 FQGTGA. The CDR3 sequence is 16 residues long. V was clipped by 4 bases and J by 1 base; unmatched bases: 8. The CDR3 protein is CASSSAGGRGNTEAFF. CDR3 nucleotides: TGTGCCAGCAGCTCGGCAGGGGGCCGAGGGAACACTGAAGCTTTCTTT.

The chain couples TRBV5-1 to TRBJ2-5, with D tentatively TRBD1 (6 bases). The germline V and J ends were trimmed by 2 bases and 2 bases, with 10 bases remaining between them. The CDR3 totals 14 residues. Germline CDR1 SGHRS, CDR2 YFSETQ. CDR3 residues: CASSFWTVQETQYF. The CDR3 DNA reads as TGCGCCAGCAGCTTTTGGACAGTTCAAGAGACCCAGTACTTC. The variable domain in full, completed from reference TRBV5-1 and TRBJ2-5, reads KAGVTQTPRYLIKTRGQQVTLSCSPISGHRSVSWYQQTPGQGLQFLFEYFSETQRNKGNFPGRFSGRQFSNSRSEMNVSTLELGDSALYLCASSFWTVQETQYFGPGTRLLVL.

V and J are TRBV7-9 and TRBJ2-7, with D uncertain. The CDR3 is 13 residues long. V lost 1 base, J lost 3 bases, and 7 bases lay in between. Germline assignment: CDR1 SEHNR and CDR2 FQNEAQ (reference sequence). The CDR3 sequence is CASSLVSGYEQYF. The CDR3, as DNA: TGTGCCAGCAGCTTAGTGTCAGGCTACGAGCAGTACTTC.

This chain links TRBV19 with TRBJ1-2, with D perhaps matching TRBD1 (6 bases). The CDR3 is 15 residues long. V was pared by 4 bases and J by 1 base, with 13 bases between. CDR1 and CDR2 (germline): LNHDA, SQIVND (reference sequence). CDR3 loop: CASSTSGTINYGYTF. CDR3 in DNA: TGTGCCAGTAGTACCTCGGGGACAATTAACTATGGCTACACCTTC. The full variable domain, with the rest looked up from reference TRBV19 and TRBJ1-2, is DGGITQSPKYLFRKEGQNVTLSCEQNLNHDAMYWYRQDPGQGLRLIYYSQIVNDFQKGDIAEGYSVSREKKESFPLTVTSAQKNPTAFYLCASSTSGTINYGYTFGSGTRLTVV.

The V call is TRBV27, the J call TRBJ1-1; D gene uncertain. This CDR3 contains 16 residues. V shed 5 bases and J shed 13 bases, with 29 bases lying between them. The V gene's germline CDR1 is MNHEY and CDR2 SMNVEV (reference sequence). CDR3 DNA sequence: TGTGCCAGCAGTCGCGAGGCAGCGAATAACGTCTTTGCGGTTTTCTTT. As protein: CASSREAANNVFAVFF.

The chain joins TRBV7-3 to TRBJ1-2; maybe TRBD1 (6 bases). The germline V gene has CDR1 SGHTA and CDR2 FQGTGA. There are 14 residues in the CDR3. Deletions cut 5 bases from V and 7 bases from J, with 17 bases between. The CDR3 spells CASSLKSGAGGYTF. CDR3 DNA sequence: TGTGCCAGCAGCCTGAAATCAGGGGCCGGTGGCTACACCTTC.

The CDR3 region is CASRRDRALSYEQYF. The CDR3 coding sequence is TGTGCCAGCAGGCGTGACAGGGCTCTTTCCTACGAGCAGTACTTC. V is TRBV27 and J is TRBJ2-7; 7 bases fit TRBD1. The germline CDR1 and CDR2 sequences are MNHEY and SMNVEV (reference sequence). V was clipped by 6 bases and J by 1 base; unmatched bases: 9. This CDR3 is built from 15 residues.

This clone was seen more than once but under ten times. This chain links TRBV7-8 with TRBJ1-5; D gene ambiguous. CDR3 length: 14 amino acids. V lost 0 bases and J 7 bases, leaving 10 bases between the germline ends. CDR1 and CDR2 from the germline V gene are SGHVS and FQNEAQ. CDR3 nucleotides: TGTGCCAGCAGCTTAGCGACCGACGGGCAGCCCCAGCATTTT. It encodes CASSLATDGQPQHF.

This clone was seen more than once but under ten times. The rearrangement uses TRBV7-9 and TRBJ1-6; 9 bases fit TRBD1. J was trimmed by 10 bases and V by 4 bases; bases with no gene match: 8. CDR3 length equals 15 residues. CDR1 is SEHNR and CDR2 is FQNEAQ in the germline V gene (reference sequence). In DNA, the CDR3 is TGTGCCAGCAGCTGGGGGGACAGGGCACGGTCACCCCTCCACTTT. Translation gives CASSWGDRARSPLHF.